This TCR beta chain was recorded in a study of T cells in Graves' hyperthyroidism and ophthalmopathy. Across the whole study: The authors collected peripheral blood at initial diagnosis, before any treatment.

This CDR3 comprises 16 residues. Germline V gene sequence: CDR1 MNHNS, CDR2 SASEGT. Patients with uncontrolled infections, other autoimmune diseases, pregnancy or lactation were excluded. Diagnostic assessment was based on clinical symptoms, serum thyroxine and TRAb, thyroid ultrasound and orbital computed tomography. Amplification targeted TCR beta CDR3 regions from RNA transcripts. TCR CDR3 underwent first-round RT-PCR with the HTBI primer set. TCRdb ran MiXCR on the multiplex PCR reads and lists one entry per CDR3 protein. This table holds some 560,000 distinct CDR3 sequences, about 15% found once. Study-level results: Peripheral blood also featured most of the thyroid clonotypes expanded above 0.001.

With regard to this clonotype: Its specificity is unknown.

This sequence joins TRBV6-1 and TRBJ2-1; D is perhaps TRBD2 (6 bases). The J call may be wrong; the DNA end is better matched by TRBJ2-7. This TCR was sampled from a woman in her 30s with Graves' hyperthyroidism. The sample taken for sequencing was blood. The CDR3 loop is CASSPGRRAPYNEQYF. The CDR3 coding sequence is TGTGCCAGCAGTCCAGGGAGGCGGGCTCCCTACAATGAGCAGTACTTC.